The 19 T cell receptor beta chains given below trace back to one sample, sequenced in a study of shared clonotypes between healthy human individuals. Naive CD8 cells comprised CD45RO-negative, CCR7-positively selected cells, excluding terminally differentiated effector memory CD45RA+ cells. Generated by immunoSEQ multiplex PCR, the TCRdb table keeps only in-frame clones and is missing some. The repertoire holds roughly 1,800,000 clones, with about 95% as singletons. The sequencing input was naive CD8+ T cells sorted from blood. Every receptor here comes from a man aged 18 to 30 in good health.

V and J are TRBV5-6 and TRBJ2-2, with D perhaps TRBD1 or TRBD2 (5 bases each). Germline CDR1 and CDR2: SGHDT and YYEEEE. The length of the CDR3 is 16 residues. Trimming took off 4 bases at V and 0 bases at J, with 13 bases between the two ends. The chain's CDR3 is CASSPGRGSNTGELFF. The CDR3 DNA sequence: TGTGCCAGCAGCCCGGGACGGGGTTCGAACACCGGGGAGCTGTTTTTT. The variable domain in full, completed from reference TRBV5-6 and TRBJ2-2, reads DAGVTQSPTHLIKTRGQQVTLRCSPKSGHDTVSWYQQALGQGPQFIFQYYEEEERQRGNFPDRFSGHQFPNYSSELNVNALLLGDSALYLCASSPGRGSNTGELFFGEGSRLTVL.

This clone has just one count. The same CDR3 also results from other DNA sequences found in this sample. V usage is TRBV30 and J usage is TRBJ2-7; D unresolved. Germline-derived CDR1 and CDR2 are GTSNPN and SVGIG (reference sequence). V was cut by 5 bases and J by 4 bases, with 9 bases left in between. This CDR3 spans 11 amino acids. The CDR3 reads CAWSPGYEQYF. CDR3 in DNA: TGTGCCTGGTCGCCCGGGTACGAGCAGTACTTC.

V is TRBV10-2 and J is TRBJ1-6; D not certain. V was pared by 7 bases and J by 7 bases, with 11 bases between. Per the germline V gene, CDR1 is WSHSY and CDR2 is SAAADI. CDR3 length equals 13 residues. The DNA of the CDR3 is TGCGCCAGCACCCCGGACGGGAATTCACCCCTCCACTTT. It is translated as CASTPDGNSPLHF.

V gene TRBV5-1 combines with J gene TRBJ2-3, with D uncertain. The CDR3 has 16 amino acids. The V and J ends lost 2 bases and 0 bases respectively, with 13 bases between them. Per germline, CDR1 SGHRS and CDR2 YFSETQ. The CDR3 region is CASSFFPSGSTDTQYF. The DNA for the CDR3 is TGCGCCAGCAGCTTTTTCCCAAGTGGCAGCACAGATACGCAGTATTTT.

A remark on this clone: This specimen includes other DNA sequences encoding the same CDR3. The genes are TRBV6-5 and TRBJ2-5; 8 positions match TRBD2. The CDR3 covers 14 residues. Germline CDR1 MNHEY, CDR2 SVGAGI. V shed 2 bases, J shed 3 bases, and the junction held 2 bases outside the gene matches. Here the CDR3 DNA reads TGTGCCAGCAGTTACGGACTAGCTGAAGAGACCCAGTACTTC. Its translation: CASSYGLAEETQYF.

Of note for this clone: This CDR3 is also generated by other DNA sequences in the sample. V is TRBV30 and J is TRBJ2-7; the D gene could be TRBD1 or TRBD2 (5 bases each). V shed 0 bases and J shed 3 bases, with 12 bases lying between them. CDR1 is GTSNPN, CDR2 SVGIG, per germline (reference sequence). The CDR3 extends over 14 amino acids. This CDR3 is CAWSVGQGDYEQYF. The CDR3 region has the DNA TGTGCCTGGAGTGTGGGGCAGGGAGACTACGAGCAGTACTTC.

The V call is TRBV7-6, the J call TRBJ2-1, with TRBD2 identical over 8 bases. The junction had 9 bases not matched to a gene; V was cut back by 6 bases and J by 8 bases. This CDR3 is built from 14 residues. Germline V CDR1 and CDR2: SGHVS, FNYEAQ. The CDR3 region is CASSAGGASDEQFF. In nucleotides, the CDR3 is TGTGCCAGCAGTGCCGGGGGGGCCAGTGATGAGCAGTTCTTC. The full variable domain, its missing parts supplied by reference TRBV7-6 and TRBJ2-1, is GAGVSQSPRYKVTKRGQDVALRCDPISGHVSLYWYRQALGQGPEFLTYFNYEAQQDKSGLPNDRFSAERPEGSISTLTIQRTEQRDSAMYRCASSAGGASDEQFFGPGTRLTVL.

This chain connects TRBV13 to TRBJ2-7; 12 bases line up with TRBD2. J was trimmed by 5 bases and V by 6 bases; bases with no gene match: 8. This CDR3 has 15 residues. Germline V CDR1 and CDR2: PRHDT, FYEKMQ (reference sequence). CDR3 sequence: CASSEKGLAGHEQYF. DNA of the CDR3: TGTGCCAGCAGTGAAAAGGGACTAGCGGGTCACGAGCAGTACTTC.

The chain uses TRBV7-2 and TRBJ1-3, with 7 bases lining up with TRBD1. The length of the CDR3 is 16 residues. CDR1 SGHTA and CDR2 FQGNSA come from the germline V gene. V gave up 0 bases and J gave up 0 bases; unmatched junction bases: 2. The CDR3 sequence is CASSLADRPSGNTIYF. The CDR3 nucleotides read TGTGCCAGCAGCTTAGCGGACAGGCCCTCTGGAAACACCATATATTTT.

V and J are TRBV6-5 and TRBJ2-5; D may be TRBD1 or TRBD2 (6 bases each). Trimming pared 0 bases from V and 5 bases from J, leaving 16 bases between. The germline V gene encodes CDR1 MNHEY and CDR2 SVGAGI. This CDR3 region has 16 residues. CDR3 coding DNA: TGTGCCAGCAGTTACTCCAAGGGGGGTTTAGGGGAGACCCAGTACTTC. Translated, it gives CASSYSKGGLGETQYF.

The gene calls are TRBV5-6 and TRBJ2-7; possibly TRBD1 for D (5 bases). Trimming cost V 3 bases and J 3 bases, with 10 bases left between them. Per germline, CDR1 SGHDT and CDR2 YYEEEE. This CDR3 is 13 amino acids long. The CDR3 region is CASSSQGYYEQYF. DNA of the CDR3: TGTGCCAGCAGCTCTCAGGGCTACTACGAGCAGTACTTC. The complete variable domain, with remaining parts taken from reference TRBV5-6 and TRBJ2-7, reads DAGVTQSPTHLIKTRGQQVTLRCSPKSGHDTVSWYQQALGQGPQFIFQYYEEEERQRGNFPDRFSGHQFPNYSSELNVNALLLGDSALYLCASSSQGYYEQYFGPGTRLTVT.

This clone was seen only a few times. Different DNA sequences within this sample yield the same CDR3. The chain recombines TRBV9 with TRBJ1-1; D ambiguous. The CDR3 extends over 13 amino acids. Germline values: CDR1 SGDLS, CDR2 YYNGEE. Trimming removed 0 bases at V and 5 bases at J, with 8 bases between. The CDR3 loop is CASSVGGSTEAFF. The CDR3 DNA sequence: TGTGCCAGCAGCGTAGGGGGATCGACTGAAGCTTTCTTT.

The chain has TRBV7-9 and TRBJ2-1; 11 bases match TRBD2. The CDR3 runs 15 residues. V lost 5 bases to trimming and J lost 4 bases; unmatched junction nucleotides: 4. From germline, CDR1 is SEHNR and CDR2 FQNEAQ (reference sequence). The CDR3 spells CASSQGLAVYNEQFF. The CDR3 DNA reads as TGTGCCAGCAGCCAGGGACTAGCGGTATACAATGAGCAGTTCTTC.

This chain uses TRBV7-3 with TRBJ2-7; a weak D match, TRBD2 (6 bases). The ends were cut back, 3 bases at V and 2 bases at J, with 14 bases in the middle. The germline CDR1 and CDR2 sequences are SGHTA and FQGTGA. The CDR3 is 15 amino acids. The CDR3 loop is CASSLWGGGAYEQYF. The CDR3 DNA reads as TGTGCCAGCAGCTTGTGGGGAGGTGGGGCCTACGAGCAGTACTTC.

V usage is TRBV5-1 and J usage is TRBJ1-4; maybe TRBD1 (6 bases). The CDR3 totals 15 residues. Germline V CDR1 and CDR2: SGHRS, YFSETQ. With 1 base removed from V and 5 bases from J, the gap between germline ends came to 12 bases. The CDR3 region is CASSLRGAYNEKLFF. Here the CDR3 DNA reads TGCGCCAGCAGCTTGCGGGGGGCGTACAATGAAAAACTGTTTTTT.

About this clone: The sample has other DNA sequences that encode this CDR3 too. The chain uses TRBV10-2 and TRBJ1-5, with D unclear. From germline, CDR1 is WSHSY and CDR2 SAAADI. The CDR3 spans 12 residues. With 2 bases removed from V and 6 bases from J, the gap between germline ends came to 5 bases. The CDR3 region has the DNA TGCGCCAGCAGTGAGGGAGGTCAGCCCCAGCATTTT. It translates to CASSEGGQPQHF.

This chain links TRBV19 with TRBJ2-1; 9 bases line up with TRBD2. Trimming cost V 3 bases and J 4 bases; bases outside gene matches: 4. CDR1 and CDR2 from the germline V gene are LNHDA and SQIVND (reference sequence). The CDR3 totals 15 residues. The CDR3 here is CASSMASGVYNEQFF. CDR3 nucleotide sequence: TGTGCCAGTAGTATGGCTAGCGGGGTATACAATGAGCAGTTCTTC. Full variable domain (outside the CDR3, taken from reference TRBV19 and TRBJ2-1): DGGITQSPKYLFRKEGQNVTLSCEQNLNHDAMYWYRQDPGQGLRLIYYSQIVNDFQKGDIAEGYSVSREKKESFPLTVTSAQKNPTAFYLCASSMASGVYNEQFFGPGTRLTVL.

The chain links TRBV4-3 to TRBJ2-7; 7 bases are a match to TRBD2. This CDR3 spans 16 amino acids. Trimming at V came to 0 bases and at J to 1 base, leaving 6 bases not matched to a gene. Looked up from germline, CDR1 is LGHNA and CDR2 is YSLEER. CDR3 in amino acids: CASSQDRWEGSYEQYF. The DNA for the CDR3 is TGCGCCAGCAGCCAAGATCGGTGGGAGGGGTCCTACGAGCAGTACTTC.

The CDR3 DNA reads as TGTGCCAGCAGTGTTAGCGGGGTAAATGAGCAGTTCTTC. It specifies CASSVSGVNEQFF. This chain links TRBV6-1 with TRBJ2-1; TRBD2 aligns across 8 bases. Trimming took 4 bases from V and 7 from J; bases not matched to a gene: 3. CDR3 size: 13 residues. Per the germline V gene, CDR1 is MNHNS and CDR2 is SASEGT.